Listed below are T cell receptor beta chains from one sample, sequenced in a study of shared clonotypes between healthy human individuals. Here immunoSEQ multiplex PCR was the method, and the copy in TCRdb shows in-frame clones only, minus some. There are 2 million to 3 million clones in the sample; 93% occur only once, and about 0.34% lies in the top ten. The sample consisted of naive CD4+ T cells from PBMCs. The receptors were sampled from a man between 18 and 29 years old in good health. Some clones in this sample may be carry-over from other donors' samples. The CDR3 runs from the conserved cysteine through the conserved F or W. The D gene is left open where the match is weak. The size field is filled for only some rows; it gives once, few, many or a size class.

j_call	clone_size	d_call	v_call	cdr3_nt	cdr3_aa
TRBJ2-5	.	.	TRBV7-3	TGTGCCAGCGGTTTGAGCATCAGTCCTCAAGAGACCCAGTACTTC	CASGLSISPQETQYF
TRBJ1-2	.	.	TRBV5-1	TGCGCCAGCAGCTACGGCGCGGTGAACGGCTATGGCTACACCTTC	CASSYGAVNGYGYTF
TRBJ1-5	.	.	TRBV5-1	TGCGCCAGCAGCTTGGGGTTTGAGCAGCCCCAGCATTTT	CASSLGFEQPQHF
TRBJ2-1	.	.	TRBV9	TGTGCCAGCACGCGCCAAGGTGTCCCCGAATCCTACAATGAGCAGTTCTTC	CASTRQGVPESYNEQFF
TRBJ2-1	.	.	TRBV11-2	TGTGCCAGCAGCTTATCGGCAGGGAATAACTACAATGAGCAGTTCTTC	CASSLSAGNNYNEQFF
TRBJ2-3	.	TRBD1	TRBV7-3	TGTGCCAGCAGCTTACTAGGCCAGGGGGTTACAGATACGCAGTATTTT	CASSLLGQGVTDTQYF
TRBJ2-7	.	TRBD2	TRBV5-1	TGCGCCAGCAGCTTAATAGCGGGAGGGAACTACGAGCAGTACTTC	CASSLIAGGNYEQYF
TRBJ2-3	.	.	TRBV7-9	TGTGCCAGCAGCTTAGTGTTCGATACGCAGTATTTT	CASSLVFDTQYF
TRBJ2-2	.	.	TRBV5-1	TGCGCCAGCAGCTTGGACAGGGTCACCGGGGAGCTGTTTTTT	CASSLDRVTGELFF
TRBJ2-3	once	.	TRBV7-3	TGTGCCAGCAGCTTTCGTGGGAGCGCCACAGATACGCAGTATTTT	CASSFRGSATDTQYF
TRBJ1-5	.	.	TRBV7-3	TGTGCCAGCAGCTTAAACGTCAATCAGCCCCAGCATTTT	CASSLNVNQPQHF